This TCR beta chain was found in a study of T-cell memory formation after mild COVID-19. The germline CDR1 and CDR2 sequences are LGHDT and YNNKEL (reference sequence). V trimming: 3 bases; J trimming: 5 bases; junction bases outside the gene matches: 9. The CDR3 spans 15 residues. Study-level findings and limits: Cross-reactive memory apparently joined, as some responding clones appeared in pre-infection memory. Clones that got smaller from day 15 to 85 had even CD4/CD8, while clones growing later tipped toward CD4+. Contracting CD8+ clones were enriched in EMRA, CD4+ mainly in CM and EM.

This clonotype appeared a single time. Its antigen is unknown. The authors produced TCR alpha and TCR beta cDNA libraries with sample barcodes and UMIs by 5'RACE using constant-segment primers. TCRdb re-analysed the 5' RACE reads in MiXCR, keeping a single row per CDR3 protein. The sample records about 390,000 distinct CDR3 sequences, about a sixth being singletons. The chain employs TRBV3-1 and TRBJ2-5; 7 nucleotides agree with TRBD1. The sequenced sample was PBMCs or a T cell subset sorted from them (not recorded which). The sequence was collected from a man younger than 35 who had mild COVID-19 (a few samples of this study predate the infection). Cell type and time point are not known. The CDR3 loop reads CASSHTTGRGETQYF. CDR3 bases: TGTGCCAGCAGCCATACGACAGGGCGAGGGGAGACCCAGTACTTC.